This TCR beta chain was captured by sequencing in a study of OX40 agonist ivuxolimab in advanced cancers. Sequenced by immunoSEQ multiplex PCR; TCRdb stores in-frame clones only, minus some. The sample records 69,000 or so clones, around 82% being singletons. V dropped 5 bases and J dropped 4 bases, with 9 bases sitting between them. The germline V gene has CDR1 KGHSH and CDR2 LQKENI. The CDR3 sequence is 13 residues long. Turning to this clone: Its target is unknown.

Study-wide findings and caveats: Nonresponders, in some cases, also had low normalized T-cell clonal expansion. Expanded peripheral T cells had an undetermined antigen specificity. Doses of 0.1 to 3.0 mg/kg were accompanied by clonal expansion of CD4+ and CD8+ blood T cells by week 6.

The V gene is TRBV18, the J gene TRBJ1-5; D gene ambiguous. The TCR was taken from an adult with an advanced solid tumor such as melanoma, head and neck, liver or kidney cancer. The sequenced sample was CD4+ or CD8+ T cells sorted from blood, obtained in a trial of the OX40 agonist ivuxolimab. The CDR3 is CASSIGENQPQHF. The CDR3 DNA sequence: TGTGCCAGCTCAATCGGGGAAAATCAGCCCCAGCATTTT. Full variable domain (remainder filled in from reference TRBV18 and TRBJ1-5): NAGVMQNPRHLVRRRGQEARLRCSPMKGHSHVYWYRQLPEEGLKFMVYLQKENIIDESGMPKERFSAEFPKEGPSILRIQQVVRGDSAAYFCASSIGENQPQHFGDGTRLSIL.